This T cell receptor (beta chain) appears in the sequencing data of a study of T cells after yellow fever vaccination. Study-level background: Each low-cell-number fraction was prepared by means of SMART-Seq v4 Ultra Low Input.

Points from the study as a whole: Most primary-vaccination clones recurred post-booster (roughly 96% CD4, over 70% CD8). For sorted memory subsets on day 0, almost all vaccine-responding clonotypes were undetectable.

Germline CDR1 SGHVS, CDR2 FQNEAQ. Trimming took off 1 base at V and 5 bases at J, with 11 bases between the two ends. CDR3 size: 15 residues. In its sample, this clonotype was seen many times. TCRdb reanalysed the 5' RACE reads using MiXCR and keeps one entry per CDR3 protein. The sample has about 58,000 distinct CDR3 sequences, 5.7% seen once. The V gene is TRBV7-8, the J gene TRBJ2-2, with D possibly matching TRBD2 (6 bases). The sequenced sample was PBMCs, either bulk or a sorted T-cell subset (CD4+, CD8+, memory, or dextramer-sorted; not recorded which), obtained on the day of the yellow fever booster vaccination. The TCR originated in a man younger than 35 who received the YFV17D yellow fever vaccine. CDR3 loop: CASSLGGRPTGELFF. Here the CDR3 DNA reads TGTGCCAGCAGCTTAGGAGGGAGGCCTACCGGGGAGCTGTTTTTT.